The 29 T cell receptor beta chains presented below share a single source sample, sequenced in a study of identifying expanded T cells in peripheral blood (dated by TCRdb to the late 2010s). Libraries came from the immunoSEQ multiplex PCR assay. Entries here come from immuneACCESS through TCRdb and include only in-frame sequences with V and J called. Some clones fail to appear in such tables; in the studies checked, an unresolved V gene covers under half of the shortfall, and the cause of the remainder is unknown. This sample has 100,000 to 150,000 clones in its table, and around 88% of those were observed once. 8.4% of the sample rests with the top ten. The specimen sequenced was blood. The receptors originated from a person aged 18 to 75 in good health.

The chain links TRBV7-9 to TRBJ2-3, with D possibly matching TRBD2 (6 bases). The CDR3 covers 14 residues. Per the germline V gene, CDR1 is SEHNR and CDR2 is FQNEAQ (reference sequence). The V end was cut by 5 bases, the J end by 5 bases, with 14 bases between. The CDR3 region is CASSPGLGRDTQYF. The CDR3 bases are TGTGCCAGCAGCCCGGGACTGGGGCGAGATACGCAGTATTTT.

J is TRBJ1-3 and V is TRBV7-6, with D maybe TRBD1 (6 bases). CDR1 is SGHVS and CDR2 is FNYEAQ in the germline V gene. Trimming took 5 bases from V and 5 from J, leaving 16 bases between them. This CDR3 is 15 amino acids long. The CDR3 sequence is CASSPERGLRNTIYF. CDR3 nucleotide sequence: TGTGCCAGCAGCCCAGAGCGGGGGCTAAGAAACACCATATATTTT.

About this clone: The same CDR3 is also encoded by other DNA sequences in this sample. The chain uses TRBV29-1 and TRBJ2-5; D is possibly TRBD1 (6 bases). CDR3 length: 12 residues. V lost 4 bases and J lost 5, with 11 bases in between. CDR1 and CDR2 from the germline V gene are SQVTM and ANQGSEA. CDR3 sequence (DNA): TGCAGCGTTGGGGACATAGGGGAGACCCAGTACTTC. Translated, it gives CSVGDIGETQYF.

V gene TRBV10-3 combines with J gene TRBJ2-7, with 9 nucleotides matching TRBD2. The CDR3 is 15 amino acids. V lost 3 bases and J lost 3; bases outside the gene matches: 6. The germline CDR1 and CDR2 sequences are ENHRY and SYGVKD. The CDR3 bases are TGTGCCATCAGTGATGGGGCTAGCGGGAACTACGAGCAGTACTTC. Translating it yields CAISDGASGNYEQYF.

This clone was counted only a few times. The chain combines TRBV30 with TRBJ1-3; D not certain. The ends were cut back, 4 bases at V and 3 bases at J, with 10 bases in the middle. Germline CDR1 is GTSNPN and CDR2 is SVGIG (reference sequence). This CDR3 is built from 13 residues. The CDR3 DNA sequence: TGTGCCTGGAAAAACAGCGGTGGAAACACCATATATTTT. It is translated as CAWKNSGGNTIYF. Using reference TRBV30 and TRBJ1-3 for the parts outside the CDR3, the full variable domain is SQTIHQWPATLVQPVGSPLSLECTVEGTSNPNLYWYRQAAGRGLQLLFYSVGIGQISSEVPQNLSASRPQDRQFILSSKKLLLSDSGFYLCAWKNSGGNTIYFGEGSWLTVV.

The rearrangement links TRBV6-5 to TRBJ2-1, with 8 positions matching TRBD1. V gave up 0 bases and J gave up 6 bases; unmatched junction bases: 4. The CDR3 runs to 15 residues. The germline CDR1 and CDR2 sequences are MNHEY and SVGAGI. This CDR3 is CASSYSRQGSNEQFF. The CDR3 nucleotides are TGTGCCAGCAGTTACTCGCGACAGGGGAGCAATGAGCAGTTCTTC.

The V gene is TRBV11-3, the J gene TRBJ2-3; D remains ambiguous. Trimming stripped 1 base from V and 10 bases from J, with 9 bases between. Germline CDR1 is SGHNT and CDR2 is YENEEA. CDR3 length: 12 residues. CDR3 protein: CASSLGLVAQYF. The CDR3 coding sequence is TGTGCCAGCAGCTTAGGGCTAGTTGCGCAGTATTTT.

The CDR3 here is CASSLGADRGAEAFF. The CDR3 bases are TGCGCCAGCAGCTTGGGGGCGGACAGGGGCGCTGAAGCTTTCTTT. The chain has TRBV5-1 and TRBJ1-1, with 9 bases identical to TRBD1. Germline CDR1 and CDR2: SGHRS and YFSETQ. The CDR3 extends over 15 amino acids. Losses at the gene ends were 0 bases for V and 6 bases for J; bases not matched to a gene: 6.

The rearrangement links TRBV6-1 to TRBJ1-3; the D gene is possibly TRBD1 (5 bases). Trimming took 6 bases from V and 0 from J, leaving 12 bases between them. Germline V gene lookup returns CDR1 MNHNS and CDR2 SASEGT. This CDR3 comprises 15 residues. The CDR3 reads CASSWGGDSGNTIYF. CDR3 DNA sequence: TGTGCCAGCAGCTGGGGGGGTGACTCTGGAAACACCATATATTTT.

The chain has TRBV19 and TRBJ2-2; the D is unclear. Germline loops: CDR1 LNHDA, CDR2 SQIVND (reference sequence). Trimming shortened V by 5 bases and J by 0 bases, and 7 bases separated the two germline ends. The CDR3 has 14 residues. The CDR3 coding sequence is TGTGCCAGTAGTTGGGCTCCGAACACCGGGGAGCTGTTTTTT. It yields the protein CASSWAPNTGELFF.

This chain connects TRBV7-9 to TRBJ2-1; D remains unclear. CDR3 length: 14 amino acids. In germline, CDR1 is SEHNR, CDR2 FQNEAQ (reference sequence). The V end was cut by 7 bases, the J end by 8 bases, with 18 bases between. CDR3 in DNA: TGTGCCAGCACCATTAGTTGGGGTCGGTATGAGCAGTTCTTC. It encodes CASTISWGRYEQFF.

For the CDR3, the DNA is TGTGCCAGCAGCACAACGGGGTCAAACTATGGCTACACCTTC. Translation: CASSTTGSNYGYTF. The genes are TRBV28 and TRBJ1-2; no definite D call. V lost 6 bases to trimming and J lost 2 bases, with 13 bases between them. The CDR3 is made up of 14 amino acids. Germline CDR1 is MDHEN and CDR2 is SYDVKM.

The chain uses TRBV30 and TRBJ2-2; 10 bases line up with TRBD2. Germline values: CDR1 GTSNPN, CDR2 SVGIG (reference sequence). The CDR3 length is 19 residues. The junction had 12 bases not matched to a gene; V was cut back by 2 bases and J by 0 bases. CDR3: CAWSPKASSGGSNTGELFF. CDR3 bases: TGTGCCTGGAGTCCCAAGGCGTCTAGCGGGGGCTCGAACACCGGGGAGCTGTTTTTT.

This chain links TRBV30 with TRBJ2-1; D might be TRBD2 (5 bases). The germline gives CDR1 GTSNPN, CDR2 SVGIG (reference sequence). V lost 4 bases to trimming and J lost 8 bases, with 18 bases between them. There are 14 residues in the CDR3. CDR3 bases: TGTGCCTGGACTAGCTCGTCTCTGCTCGATGAGCAGTTCTTC. This codes for CAWTSSSLLDEQFF.

This rearrangement joins TRBV7-3 to TRBJ2-3; D remains unclear. V dropped 4 bases and J dropped 2 bases, with 7 bases sitting between them. The CDR3 runs to 13 residues. CDR1 and CDR2 (germline): SGHTA, FQGTGA. The CDR3 sequence: CASSYGPTDTQYF. The CDR3 region has the DNA TGTGCCAGCAGCTACGGCCCCACAGATACGCAGTATTTT. The full variable domain, with the rest looked up from reference TRBV7-3 and TRBJ2-3, is GAGVSQTPSNKVTEKGKYVELRCDPISGHTALYWYRQSLGQGPEFLIYFQGTGAADDSGLPNDRFFAVRPEGSVSTLKIQRTERGDSAVYLCASSYGPTDTQYFGPGTRLTVL.

V and J are TRBV5-4 and TRBJ2-5, with 9 bases that match TRBD1. J lost 5 bases, V lost 3 bases, and 8 bases had no gene match. CDR1 is SGHNT, CDR2 YYREEE, per germline (reference sequence). The CDR3 length is 15 residues. The CDR3 is CASSSPGQGFETQYF. CDR3 DNA: TGTGCCAGCAGCTCGCCGGGACAGGGATTTGAGACCCAGTACTTC.

In this sample, this clone turned up once. Here the CDR3 DNA reads TGTGCCAGCAGCGAGACTAGCGGGACCGCGGAGCAGTACTTC. Translation: CASSETSGTAEQYF. The genes are TRBV27 and TRBJ2-7; TRBD2 matches at 11 bases. This CDR3 spans 14 amino acids. Germline V gives CDR1 MNHEY, CDR2 SMNVEV (reference sequence). Unmatched junction bases numbered 8, after V lost 6 bases and J lost 7 bases.

This clone was seen a handful of times. The J gene is TRBJ1-6, the V gene TRBV7-8, with a weak D call TRBD1 (5 bases). The length of the CDR3 is 14 residues. V lost 8 bases and J lost 9, with 17 bases in between. Per germline, CDR1 SGHVS and CDR2 FQNEAQ. The CDR3 loop is CASGWGGTGSPLHF. Here the CDR3 DNA reads TGTGCCAGCGGTTGGGGGGGGACGGGTTCACCCCTCCACTTT. Complete variable domain (other parts from reference TRBV7-8 and TRBJ1-6): GAGVSQSPRYKVAKRGQDVALRCDPISGHVSLFWYQQALGQGPEFLTYFQNEAQLDKSGLPSDRFFAERPEGSVSTLKIQRTQQEDSAVYLCASGWGGTGSPLHFGNGTRLTVT.

The chain carries TRBV30 and TRBJ2-3; 7 bases line up with TRBD2. Trimming at V came to 5 bases and at J to 1 base, leaving 6 bases not matched to a gene. Per the germline V gene, CDR1 is GTSNPN and CDR2 is SVGIG (reference sequence). The CDR3 covers 14 residues. As DNA, the CDR3 is TGTGCCTGGTCGAGTCGGGGGGGCACAGATACGCAGTATTTT. This gives the protein CAWSSRGGTDTQYF. Variable domain in full (rest from reference TRBV30 and TRBJ2-3): SQTIHQWPATLVQPVGSPLSLECTVEGTSNPNLYWYRQAAGRGLQLLFYSVGIGQISSEVPQNLSASRPQDRQFILSSKKLLLSDSGFYLCAWSSRGGTDTQYFGPGTRLTVL.

The DNA of the CDR3 is TGTGCCACCCCGCCGGAGCTAGGGGGCACAGATACGCAGTATTTT. Protein product: CATPPELGGTDTQYF. V gene TRBV12-1 combines with J gene TRBJ2-3; the listed D gene, TRBD1, was not tested against the DNA. TRBV12-1 is described as a pseudogene. The CDR3 runs 15 residues.

V gene TRBV18 combines with J gene TRBJ1-1; possibly TRBD1 for D (6 bases). Germline V gene lookup returns CDR1 KGHSH and CDR2 LQKENI. There are 14 residues in the CDR3. Deletions cut 0 bases from V and 8 bases from J, with 13 bases between. The CDR3 region has the DNA TGTGCCAGCTCACCACCCTCGTTACAGGGCGAAGCTTTCTTT. Protein sequence: CASSPPSLQGEAFF.

This chain links TRBV6-5 with TRBJ2-1; 10 bases fit TRBD2. This CDR3 is built from 15 residues. The ends lost 7 bases at V and 8 bases at J; junction bases unmatched: 11. Germline CDR1 MNHEY, CDR2 SVGAGI. The CDR3 region is CASTLLAGVTDEQFF. The CDR3 DNA sequence: TGTGCCAGCACCCTCCTAGCGGGAGTGACTGATGAGCAGTTCTTC.

The rearrangement uses TRBV7-8 and TRBJ2-5; D may be TRBD1 (5 bases). The germline V gene has CDR1 SGHVS and CDR2 FQNEAQ. Trimming left V 5 bases short and J 3 bases short, with 7 bases between. The CDR3 is 12 residues long. The DNA of the CDR3 is TGTGCCAGCAGCGCCAGGGAAGAGACCCAGTACTTC. Amino acids: CASSAREETQYF.

This clone was detected once. J is TRBJ2-1 and V is TRBV7-9, with TRBD2 matching 7 bases. The CDR3 extends over 16 amino acids. V was pared by 1 base and J by 2 bases, with 5 bases of the junction left unmatched. Germline V CDR1 and CDR2: SEHNR, FQNEAQ (reference sequence). The CDR3 sequence is CASSLVSAGAYNEQFF. CDR3 nucleotide sequence: TGTGCCAGCAGCTTAGTTTCGGCGGGAGCCTACAATGAGCAGTTCTTC. Drawing the rest from reference TRBV7-9 and TRBJ2-1, the complete variable domain is DTGVSQNPRHKITKRGQNVTFRCDPISEHNRLYWYRQTLGQGPEFLTYFQNEAQLEKSRLLSDRFSAERPKGSFSTLEIQRTEQGDSAMYLCASSLVSAGAYNEQFFGPGTRLTVL.

This clone was observed once. CDR3 residues: CASSFGQGITYEQYF. DNA for the CDR3: TGTGCCAGCAGCTTTGGACAGGGGATCACCTACGAGCAGTACTTC. V and J are TRBV7-9 and TRBJ2-7; 9 nucleotides agree with TRBD1. CDR1 SEHNR and CDR2 FQNEAQ come from the germline V gene (reference sequence). CDR3 length equals 15 residues. With 3 bases clipped from V and 2 bases from J, the junction kept 5 bases outside the gene matches.

The chain couples TRBV5-4 to TRBJ2-5; TRBD2 might be the D (5 bases). CDR3 length: 15 residues. Germline V gene lookup returns CDR1 SGHNT and CDR2 YYREEE (reference sequence). With 0 bases removed from V and 2 bases from J, the gap between germline ends came to 11 bases. CDR3 in amino acids: CASSLAVGGQETQYF. The CDR3 nucleotides are TGTGCCAGCAGCTTGGCTGTTGGAGGACAAGAGACCCAGTACTTC.

The chain employs TRBV28 and TRBJ1-2; 8 bases are a match to TRBD1. V dropped 5 bases and J dropped 6; count of bases not matched to a gene: 11. Per germline, CDR1 MDHEN and CDR2 SYDVKM. There are 15 residues in the CDR3. The CDR3 DNA reads TGTGCCAGCAGTGAAGTCGGTCAGGGGGCGGATGGCTACACCTTC. It specifies CASSEVGQGADGYTF.

CDR3 bases: TGCGCCAGCAGCTGGGAACTAGCGGGGGGTACAGATACGCAGTATTTT. Amino acid sequence: CASSWELAGGTDTQYF. V usage is TRBV5-1 and J usage is TRBJ2-3; 12 nucleotides match TRBD2. CDR3 size: 16 residues. V was clipped by 3 bases and J by 3 bases; unmatched bases: 5. From germline, CDR1 is SGHRS and CDR2 YFSETQ.

The rearrangement uses TRBV28 and TRBJ2-1, with D unresolved. Trimming took 6 bases from V and 7 from J, leaving 19 bases between them. From germline, CDR1 is MDHEN and CDR2 SYDVKM. The CDR3 consists of 15 residues. This chain's CDR3 is CASSWTVLKENEQFF. In nucleotides, the CDR3 is TGTGCCAGCAGCTGGACCGTACTTAAGGAAAATGAGCAGTTCTTC.